Listed below are T cell receptor beta chains from one sample, sequenced in a study of cytomegalovirus exposure and HLA in healthy donors. Sequenced by immunoSEQ multiplex PCR; TCRdb stores in-frame clones only, minus some. The sample records some 150,000 clones, 79% being singletons. The sequenced sample consisted of PBMCs. All receptors come from a man aged 25 to 40 in good health and CMV-seropositive. The CDR3 runs from the conserved cysteine through the conserved F or W. The order of the fields is V gene, clone size, D gene, J gene, CDR3 DNA, CDR3 protein. D genes are given only for firm matches. For some rows the clone size is stated as once, few or many, or as a class when expanded; others skip it.

v_gene: TRBV14
abundance: NA
d_gene: NA
j_gene: TRBJ2-6
CDR3nt: TGTGCCAGCAGCCAGCAAAACGGGGCTGGGGCCAACGTCCTGACTTTC
CDR3aa: CASSQQNGAGANVLTF

v_gene: TRBV4-1
abundance: NA
d_gene: NA
j_gene: TRBJ1-2
CDR3nt: TGCGCCAGCAGCCACGCGGGGTTGGATGGCTACACCTTC
CDR3aa: CASSHAGLDGYTF

v_gene: TRBV30
abundance: NA
d_gene: TRBD1
j_gene: TRBJ2-7
CDR3nt: TGTGCCTGGAGGGCCCCCGGGACAGGGTCCAACGAGCAGTACTTC
CDR3aa: CAWRAPGTGSNEQYF

v_gene: TRBV6-5
abundance: NA
d_gene: NA
j_gene: TRBJ1-1
CDR3nt: TGTGCCACCAACCGCGGCGACACTGAAGCTTTCTTT
CDR3aa: CATNRGDTEAFF

v_gene: TRBV9
abundance: NA
d_gene: TRBD1
j_gene: TRBJ1-4
CDR3nt: TGTGCCAGCAGCTCTCGGACAGGGACAGAAAAACTGTTTTTT
CDR3aa: CASSSRTGTEKLFF

v_gene: TRBV19
abundance: once
d_gene: NA
j_gene: TRBJ1-4
CDR3nt: TGTGCCAGTAGTAGGGAGCGCACGGGAGGGGAAAAACTGTTTTTT
CDR3aa: CASSRERTGGEKLFF

v_gene: TRBV12-5
abundance: NA
d_gene: TRBD1
j_gene: TRBJ2-6
CDR3nt: TGTGCTAGTGGTTTAGGACAGGGTACTGGGGCCAACGTCCTGACTTTC
CDR3aa: CASGLGQGTGANVLTF

v_gene: TRBV2
abundance: NA
d_gene: NA
j_gene: TRBJ1-1
CDR3nt: TGTGCCAGCAGTGTCGACAGAAAGACTGAAGCTTTCTTT
CDR3aa: CASSVDRKTEAFF

v_gene: TRBV7-9
abundance: NA
d_gene: NA
j_gene: TRBJ2-3
CDR3nt: TGTGCCAGCAGCCAATCTAGGGATACGCAGTATTTT
CDR3aa: CASSQSRDTQYF

v_gene: TRBV5-4
abundance: NA
d_gene: TRBD1
j_gene: TRBJ1-1
CDR3nt: TGTGCCAGCAGCAGGGACAGGGAGTTCAGTGAAGCTTTCTTT
CDR3aa: CASSRDREFSEAFF

v_gene: TRBV29-1
abundance: NA
d_gene: TRBD2
j_gene: TRBJ2-3
CDR3nt: TGCAGCGCCCGGGGGGACACAGATACGCAGTATTTT
CDR3aa: CSARGDTDTQYF

v_gene: TRBV7-2
abundance: NA
d_gene: TRBD2
j_gene: TRBJ2-3
CDR3nt: TGTGCCAGCAGCTTAGGTAGACTAGCGGGGGCCGCCACAGATACGCAGTATTTT
CDR3aa: CASSLGRLAGAATDTQYF

v_gene: TRBV12-5
abundance: NA
d_gene: NA
j_gene: TRBJ1-1
CDR3nt: TGTGCTAGTGGTTTGTCCCGGGGGTTTAGCACTGAAGCTTTCTTT
CDR3aa: CASGLSRGFSTEAFF

v_gene: TRBV4-2
abundance: NA
d_gene: NA
j_gene: TRBJ1-4
CDR3nt: TGTGCCAGCAGCCAAGACGGGAAGGAAAAACTGTTTTTT
CDR3aa: CASSQDGKEKLFF

v_gene: TRBV30
abundance: once
d_gene: NA
j_gene: TRBJ1-3
CDR3nt: TGTGCCTGGTCAGGCGGGTCGGACGCTTTTGGAAACACCATATATTTT
CDR3aa: CAWSGGSDAFGNTIYF

v_gene: TRBV6-6
abundance: NA
d_gene: TRBD2
j_gene: TRBJ2-3
CDR3nt: TGTGCCAGCAGGGGACTAATTGCAGATACGCAGTATTTT
CDR3aa: CASRGLIADTQYF

v_gene: TRBV18
abundance: NA
d_gene: TRBD2
j_gene: TRBJ2-1
CDR3nt: TGTGCCAGCTCACCACGATTAGCGGGAGGTAATGAGCAGTTCTTC
CDR3aa: CASSPRLAGGNEQFF

v_gene: TRBV4-3
abundance: NA
d_gene: NA
j_gene: TRBJ1-2
CDR3nt: TGCGCCAGCAGCCAAGAGGAGAACTACACCTTC
CDR3aa: CASSQEENYTF

v_gene: TRBV27
abundance: few
d_gene: TRBD1
j_gene: TRBJ2-7
CDR3nt: TGTGCCAGCAGTCCCGAGGGACAGGGGGACGAGCAGTACTTC
CDR3aa: CASSPEGQGDEQYF

v_gene: TRBV6-6
abundance: NA
d_gene: NA
j_gene: TRBJ1-5
CDR3nt: TGTGCCAGCAGTTACGGGGAGGGCAATCAGCCCCAGCATTTT
CDR3aa: CASSYGEGNQPQHF

v_gene: TRBV4-1
abundance: NA
d_gene: NA
j_gene: TRBJ1-1
CDR3nt: TGCGCCAGCAGCACCAAGTACGGGAACACTGAAGCTTTCTTT
CDR3aa: CASSTKYGNTEAFF

v_gene: TRBV9
abundance: NA
d_gene: NA
j_gene: TRBJ1-6
CDR3nt: TGTGCCAGCAGCGTGCAGGGGTCGGGATCACCCCTCCACTTT
CDR3aa: CASSVQGSGSPLHF

v_gene: TRBV4-3
abundance: NA
d_gene: NA
j_gene: TRBJ2-1
CDR3nt: TGCGCCAGCAGCCAAGGGGGGCTTTCCTACAATGAGCAGTTCTTC
CDR3aa: CASSQGGLSYNEQFF

v_gene: TRBV4-1
abundance: NA
d_gene: NA
j_gene: TRBJ2-5
CDR3nt: TGCGCCAGCAGCCAAAGGAGCGCTGAGACCCAGTACTTC
CDR3aa: CASSQRSAETQYF

v_gene: TRBV4-3
abundance: NA
d_gene: NA
j_gene: TRBJ1-5
CDR3nt: TGCGCCAGCAGCCAAGATAAGGGGAAGGGTCAGCCCCAGCATTTT
CDR3aa: CASSQDKGKGQPQHF

v_gene: TRBV14
abundance: NA
d_gene: NA
j_gene: TRBJ2-7
CDR3nt: TGTGCCAGCAGCCAAAGGGGGTACGAGCAGTACTTC
CDR3aa: CASSQRGYEQYF

v_gene: TRBV18
abundance: once
d_gene: TRBD1
j_gene: TRBJ2-7
CDR3nt: TGTGCCAGCTCGCAGGATGGACAGGGGTACTACGAGCAGTACTTC
CDR3aa: CASSQDGQGYYEQYF

v_gene: TRBV6-5
abundance: NA
d_gene: TRBD1
j_gene: TRBJ2-7
CDR3nt: TGTGCCAGCAGAAGGGACAGGACGTCCGAGCAGTACTTC
CDR3aa: CASRRDRTSEQYF

v_gene: TRBV20-1
abundance: NA
d_gene: NA
j_gene: TRBJ2-7
CDR3nt: TGCAGTGCTAGGTCTTACTACGAGCAGTACTTC
CDR3aa: CSARSYYEQYF

v_gene: TRBV4-1
abundance: NA
d_gene: NA
j_gene: TRBJ1-1
CDR3nt: TGCGCCAGCAGCCACAAACAACAGGGGAACACTGAAGCTTTCTTT
CDR3aa: CASSHKQQGNTEAFF

v_gene: TRBV7-2
abundance: few
d_gene: TRBD1
j_gene: TRBJ1-6
CDR3nt: TGTGCCAGCAGCTCGCCGGGACAGGGTGAAAATTCACCCCTCCACTTT
CDR3aa: CASSSPGQGENSPLHF

v_gene: TRBV14
abundance: many
d_gene: NA
j_gene: TRBJ1-3
CDR3nt: TGTGCCAGCAGCCAAGATCCGGGGACTATCTCTGGAAACACCATATATTTT
CDR3aa: CASSQDPGTISGNTIYF

v_gene: TRBV7-3
abundance: NA
d_gene: TRBD2
j_gene: TRBJ2-1
CDR3nt: TGTGCCAGCAGCTCTCTAGCGGGGGGGCACAATGAGCAGTTCTTC
CDR3aa: CASSSLAGGHNEQFF

v_gene: TRBV25-1
abundance: few
d_gene: NA
j_gene: TRBJ1-3
CDR3nt: TGTGCCAGCAGTGTCAGATCCTCTGGAAACACCATATATTTT
CDR3aa: CASSVRSSGNTIYF

v_gene: TRBV6-5
abundance: NA
d_gene: NA
j_gene: TRBJ1-2
CDR3nt: TGTGCCAGCAGTTACAGTTACTTTAACTATGGCTACACCTTC
CDR3aa: CASSYSYFNYGYTF

v_gene: TRBV5-6
abundance: NA
d_gene: NA
j_gene: TRBJ2-2
CDR3nt: TGTGCCAGCAGCTTGTTATATATCGAACAGGGCACCGGGGAGCTGTTTTTT
CDR3aa: CASSLLYIEQGTGELFF

v_gene: TRBV5-1
abundance: NA
d_gene: TRBD2
j_gene: TRBJ2-7
CDR3nt: TGCGCCAGCAGCTTGAACGACGGGGGGGAAGGAGAGCAGTACTTC
CDR3aa: CASSLNDGGEGEQYF

v_gene: TRBV4-3
abundance: NA
d_gene: NA
j_gene: TRBJ1-2
CDR3nt: TGCGCCAGCAGCCAAGATGATACAGAGAACTATGGCTACACCTTC
CDR3aa: CASSQDDTENYGYTF

v_gene: TRBV10-3
abundance: NA
d_gene: TRBD1
j_gene: TRBJ1-1
CDR3nt: TGTGCCATCTCGAACAGGGACAGGTGGGCTTTCTTT
CDR3aa: CAISNRDRWAFF

v_gene: TRBV19
abundance: NA
d_gene: TRBD2
j_gene: TRBJ2-7
CDR3nt: TGTGCCAGTAGTATAGAAAGCGGGGTAGCCTCCTACGAGCAGTACTTC
CDR3aa: CASSIESGVASYEQYF

v_gene: TRBV25-1
abundance: NA
d_gene: NA
j_gene: TRBJ2-1
CDR3nt: TGTGCCAGCAGTCCCCAAAGGGGTCTAGGGAATGAGCAGTTCTTC
CDR3aa: CASSPQRGLGNEQFF